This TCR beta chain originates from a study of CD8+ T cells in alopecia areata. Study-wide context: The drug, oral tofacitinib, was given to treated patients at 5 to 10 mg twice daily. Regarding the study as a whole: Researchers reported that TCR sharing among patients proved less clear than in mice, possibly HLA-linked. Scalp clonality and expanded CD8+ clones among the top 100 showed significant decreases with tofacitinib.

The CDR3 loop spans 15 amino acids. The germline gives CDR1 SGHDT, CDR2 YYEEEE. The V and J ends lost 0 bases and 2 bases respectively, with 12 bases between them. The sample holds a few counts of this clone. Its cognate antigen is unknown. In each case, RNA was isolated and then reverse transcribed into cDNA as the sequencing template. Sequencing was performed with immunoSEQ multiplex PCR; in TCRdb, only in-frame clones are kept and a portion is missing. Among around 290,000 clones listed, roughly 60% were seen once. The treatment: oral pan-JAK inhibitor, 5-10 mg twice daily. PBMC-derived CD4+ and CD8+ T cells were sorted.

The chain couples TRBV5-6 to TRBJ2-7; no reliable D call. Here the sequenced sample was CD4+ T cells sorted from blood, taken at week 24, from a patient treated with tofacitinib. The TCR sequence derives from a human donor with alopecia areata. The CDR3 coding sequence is TGTGCCAGCAGCTTGGCCGGGCTACTCGCCTACGAGCAGTACTTC. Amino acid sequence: CASSLAGLLAYEQYF.